This passage covers 21 T cell receptor beta chains from one sample sequenced in a study of control samples from healthy donors and cancer patients. The data were produced by immunoSEQ multiplex PCR, yet TCRdb's version contains in-frame clones alone and is incomplete. Of about 35,000 clones listed, approximately 86% were seen once; the top ten hold about 1.5%. The sample comprised PBMCs. Receptors were obtained from a middle-aged woman with lung cancer.

The V gene is TRBV19, the J gene TRBJ1-6; D is unresolved. V lost 5 bases to trimming and J lost 8 bases, with 13 bases between them. Germline CDR1 LNHDA, CDR2 SQIVND (reference sequence). The CDR3 spans 14 residues. In DNA, the CDR3 is TGTGCCAGTAGTCCCGACACATACTATTCACCCCTCCACTTT. This sequence encodes CASSPDTYYSPLHF.

The V and J genes are TRBV30 and TRBJ1-1, with 8 positions matching TRBD1. With V trimmed by 2 bases and J by 4 bases, 3 bases remained unmatched. The CDR3 has 13 amino acids. Germline assignment: CDR1 GTSNPN and CDR2 SVGIG (reference sequence). CDR3 bases: TGTGCCTGGAGTACAACAGGGGGCACTGAAGCTTTCTTT. Translating gives CAWSTTGGTEAFF.

The chain carries TRBV30 and TRBJ1-3, with no clear D. The CDR3 is 13 amino acids. The germline V and J ends were trimmed by 0 bases and 6 bases, with 9 bases remaining between them. The germline V gene has CDR1 GTSNPN and CDR2 SVGIG (reference sequence). The CDR3 DNA reads TGTGCCTGGAGTGTAACGACATCAAACACCATATATTTT. It codes for CAWSVTTSNTIYF.

The V gene is TRBV5-1, the J gene TRBJ2-2, with TRBD2 as a possible D gene (6 bases). CDR1 and CDR2 from the germline V gene are SGHRS and YFSETQ. The CDR3 has 13 residues. The V end was cut by 0 bases, the J end by 6 bases, with 6 bases between. The CDR3 nucleotides are TGCGCCAGCAGCTTGGGCGGGGCCGGGGAGCTGTTTTTT. Its protein is CASSLGGAGELFF.

This chain joins TRBV3-1 (or the pseudogene TRBV3-2) and TRBJ2-5, with no clear D. The CDR3 runs to 11 residues. V lost 1 base to trimming and J lost 7 bases, with 4 bases between them. CDR1 and CDR2 from the germline V gene are LGHDT and YNNKEL (reference sequence). CDR3 coding DNA: TGTGCCAGCAGCCAAGGGCGGACCCAGTACTTC. It is translated as CASSQGRTQYF.

V is TRBV14 and J is TRBJ2-7; D gene uncertain. The CDR3 loop spans 15 amino acids. Trimming pared 5 bases from V and 5 bases from J, leaving 19 bases between. From germline, CDR1 is SGHDN and CDR2 FVKESK. In DNA form, the CDR3 reads TGTGCCAGCAGCAAGGCGAAAGGGCAGCGAGACGAGCAGTACTTC. This codes for CASSKAKGQRDEQYF.

The CDR3 sequence is CASSPDRGGGYTF. The CDR3 region has the DNA TGTGCCAGCAGCCCCGACAGGGGAGGGGGCTACACCTTC. This chain joins TRBV7-2 and TRBJ1-2, with TRBD1 matching over 8 bases. Germline trimming cut 5 bases from V and 8 bases from J; bases unmatched to any gene: 7. The CDR3 length is 13 residues. CDR1 SGHTA and CDR2 FQGNSA come from the germline V gene.

The chain is built from TRBV7-3 and TRBJ2-1, with TRBD2 as a possible D gene (6 bases). The CDR3 extends over 15 amino acids. The germline V gene encodes CDR1 SGHTA and CDR2 FQGTGA. Trimming left V 1 base short and J 8 bases short, with 15 bases between. CDR3 residues: CASSLNRGTGYEQFF. CDR3 in DNA: TGTGCCAGCAGCTTAAACCGGGGGACGGGGTATGAGCAGTTCTTC.

This chain links TRBV14 with TRBJ2-1; D assignment may be TRBD1 or TRBD2 (5 bases each). V dropped 7 bases and J dropped 4 bases, with 11 bases sitting between them. Germline lookup yields CDR1 SGHDN and CDR2 FVKESK. The CDR3 has 13 amino acids. CDR3 bases: TGTGCCAGCAACCGGGGACGATACAATGAGCAGTTCTTC. Its protein product is CASNRGRYNEQFF.

In this sample, this clone turned up once. CDR3 in amino acids: CASSFYGSEAFF. In nucleotides, the CDR3 is TGTGCCAGCAGCTTTTACGGTTCTGAAGCTTTCTTT. V usage is TRBV11-3 and J usage is TRBJ1-1; unclear D gene. V lost 3 bases and J 6 bases, leaving 8 bases between the germline ends. Germline V gene lookup returns CDR1 SGHNT and CDR2 YENEEA. This CDR3 has 12 amino acids.

Remarks on this clone: An end of the junction does not agree with germline; a read error may underlie this. This chain links TRBV2 with TRBJ1-6, with TRBD1 as a possible D gene (6 bases). Germline values: CDR1 SNHLY, CDR2 FYNNEI. This CDR3 has 14 amino acids. CDR3 in amino acids: CASRRTAFNSPPHF. Here the CDR3 DNA reads TGTGCCAGCAGGAGGACAGCTTTTAATTCACCCCCCCACTTT.

Points on this clone: The junction and the germline gene differ at one end; a read error may be behind it. The chain links TRBV3-1 (or the pseudogene TRBV3-2) to TRBJ2-2; D uncertain. The germline V gene encodes CDR1 LGHDT and CDR2 YNNKEL (reference sequence). This CDR3 is built from 14 residues. The CDR3 protein is CASSDDLSTRELFF. DNA of the CDR3: TGTGCCAGCAGCGACGACTTGAGCACCAGGGAGCTGTTTTTT.

The chain uses TRBV6-5 and TRBJ1-3, with D possibly TRBD1 on 5 matching bases. This CDR3 has 14 amino acids. V lost 6 bases and J 1 base, leaving 10 bases between the germline ends. Per germline, CDR1 MNHEY and CDR2 SVGAGI. CDR3 nucleotides: TGTGCCAGCAGCCGCGGGACTTCTGGAAACACCATATATTTT. It specifies CASSRGTSGNTIYF.

The chain recombines TRBV24-1 with TRBJ1-2; D is unclear. The CDR3 covers 13 residues. With 5 bases removed from V and 5 bases from J, the gap between germline ends came to 11 bases. Germline-derived CDR1 and CDR2 are KGHDR and SFDVKD. CDR3: CATSVSLEYGYTF. The CDR3 nucleotides are TGTGCCACCAGTGTCTCCCTGGAGTATGGCTACACCTTC.

CDR3 sequence (DNA): TGTGCCAGCAGTCACCAGGAGGTATGGAGGGGGAATCAGCCCCAGCATTTT. Its translation is CASSHQEVWRGNQPQHF. This chain links TRBV3-1 (or the pseudogene TRBV3-2) with TRBJ1-5; a possible D gene is TRBD1 (6 bases). V dropped 6 bases and J dropped 4 bases, with 22 bases sitting between them. The length of the CDR3 is 17 residues. Germline assignment: CDR1 LGHDT and CDR2 YNNKEL (reference sequence).

This chain connects TRBV3-1 (or the pseudogene TRBV3-2) to TRBJ2-7; 8 bases fit TRBD2. After removal of 0 bases from V and 4 bases from J, the junction contained 5 bases not matched to a gene. The germline V gene has CDR1 LGHDT and CDR2 YNNKEL (reference sequence). This CDR3 has 15 residues. In DNA, the CDR3 is TGTGCCAGCAGCCAAGACGGTAGCGGGGTGTACGAGCAGTACTTC. The encoded protein is CASSQDGSGVYEQYF.

The rearrangement uses TRBV28 and TRBJ1-2; no clear D gene. V was cut by 6 bases and J by 0 bases, with 11 bases left in between. The germline V gene encodes CDR1 MDHEN and CDR2 SYDVKM. The CDR3 is 14 residues long. CDR3 protein: CASRGMVANYGYTF. The CDR3 nucleotides read TGTGCCAGCAGGGGAATGGTCGCTAACTATGGCTACACCTTC.

This sequence joins TRBV21-1 and TRBJ2-5; the DNA was not used to check the table's D call, TRBD1. TRBV21-1 has pseudogene status. The CDR3 length is 20 residues. CDR3 sequence (DNA): TGTGCCAGCAGCAAAGAGGTCTCCCGGGGACAGGGAGAGTTCCGAGAGACCCAGTACTTC. Translation gives CASSKEVSRGQGEFRETQYF.

The V call is TRBV5-6, the J call TRBJ1-2; D not certain. The germline V gene encodes CDR1 SGHDT and CDR2 YYEEEE. The CDR3 extends over 14 amino acids. Trimming left V 4 bases short and J 0 bases short, with 10 bases between. In DNA, the CDR3 is TGTGCCAGCAGCGGCCCGGATTCTAACTATGGCTACACCTTC. Its protein is CASSGPDSNYGYTF.

The chain couples TRBV3-1 (or the pseudogene TRBV3-2) to TRBJ1-5; 7 bases agree with TRBD1. Germline V lookup: CDR1 LGHDT, CDR2 YNNKEL (reference sequence). This CDR3 is built from 14 residues. V lost 2 bases to trimming and J lost 6 bases; unmatched junction nucleotides: 4. The CDR3 bases are TGTGCCAGCAGCCAAACAGGGGAGGGTCAGCCCCAGCATTTT. Protein: CASSQTGEGQPQHF.

The chain joins TRBV9 to TRBJ2-3, with 14 bases identical to TRBD2. Germline-derived CDR1 and CDR2 are SGDLS and YYNGEE. The CDR3 is 15 amino acids. The V gene end was trimmed by 3 bases and the J gene end by 7 bases; junction bases not matched to a gene: 4. The DNA of the CDR3 is TGTGCCAGCAGCGCGGGACTAGCGGGGGCTCATACGCAGTATTTT. Its translation: CASSAGLAGAHTQYF.